Here is one T cell receptor (beta chain) with its context. Its specific antigen is unknown. Base quality data are lacking; no much larger clone is found one base away. This record belongs to a study of lymphopenia after photon versus proton radiotherapy (dated by TCRdb to about 2019). In terms of the full investigation: In patients with gastrointestinal tumors who developed high-grade lymphopenia, the study compared the immunological effects of photon radiation therapy with those of proton radiation therapy. The goal of the study was to describe how the two radiation modalities differ in their effects on the immune system. The approximately 20 patients in the cohort had gastrointestinal tumors, were treated with either photon or proton therapy, and subsequently developed lymphopenia. Results the study describes overall, beyond this receptor: After the lymphocyte count nadir, oligoclonal expansion, especially of CD8+ Temra cells, was observed in photon-treated repertoires, and the drop in diversity was driven by this expansion. The survival association was assessed only in patients who died, and the authors presented better survival with proton therapy as a possibility rather than a demonstrated result. Among patients across the cohort who died, overall survival time showed an inverse correlation with a larger post-nadir drop in TCR diversity. Relative stability during treatment was observed in proton-treated patients, whereas loss of naive T cells and TCR diversity and gain of effector/memory populations were observed in photon-treated patients.

Library preparation employed the immunoSEQ multiplex PCR assay. T cell repertoires were profiled by deep sequencing of rearranged TCR beta loci, alongside multiparametric flow cytometry. Drawn from immuneACCESS, this table holds only the in-frame rearrangements with V and J called that TCRdb kept. Clones are partly lost; checked studies trace under half to an unresolved V gene and leave the rest unexplained. Counted in this sample were 150,000 to 200,000 clones; roughly nine tenths of them appeared once. Approximately 4.7% of the sample is in the top ten clones. The V and J ends are trimmed by 0 bases and 4 bases, leaving 15 bases between them. From cysteine to phenylalanine, the CDR3 is 16 amino acids long. The only DNA kept is the CDR3, 48 bases in frame from the first base. For CDR1 and CDR2, the germline V gene lists SGHDN and FVKESK.

The input for sequencing was peripheral blood, taken from a patient treated with photon-based radiotherapy. The sequence came from a man aged 50-60 years with gastric cancer. The rearranged segments are TRBV14 and TRBJ1-1; a weak D assignment points to TRBD1 (5 bases agree). The DNA is as follows: TGTGCCAGCAGCCAAGATTTTGGGGGGGTAATCACTGAAGCTTTCTTT. It translates as CASSQDFGGVITEAFF. Here the CDR3 is joined to the reference TRBV14 and TRBJ1-1 genes, and the full variable domain is: EAGVTQFPSHSVIEKGQTVTLRCDPISGHDNLYWYRRVMGKEIKFLLHFVKESKQDESGMPNNRFLAERTGGTYSTLKVQPAELEDSGVYFCASSQDFGGVITEAFFGQGTRLTVV.